This T cell receptor beta chain was obtained from a study of control samples from healthy donors and cancer patients. V was pared by 7 bases and J by 5 bases, with 10 bases between. From germline, CDR1 is KGHDR and CDR2 SFDVKD. The CDR3 has 13 residues. Using immunoSEQ multiplex PCR, the repertoire was profiled, and TCRdb retains in-frame clones only, with some absent. In the table there are 150,000 to 200,000 clones, around 90% of which are singletons. The table lists this clone with a count of one. The genes are TRBV24-1 and TRBJ1-4; D is unclear. The TCR originated in a woman in her 30s in good health. The specimen was blood. The CDR3 loop reads CATRDRLNEKLFF. CDR3 nucleotide sequence: TGTGCCACCAGGGACCGGTTGAATGAAAAACTGTTTTTT.